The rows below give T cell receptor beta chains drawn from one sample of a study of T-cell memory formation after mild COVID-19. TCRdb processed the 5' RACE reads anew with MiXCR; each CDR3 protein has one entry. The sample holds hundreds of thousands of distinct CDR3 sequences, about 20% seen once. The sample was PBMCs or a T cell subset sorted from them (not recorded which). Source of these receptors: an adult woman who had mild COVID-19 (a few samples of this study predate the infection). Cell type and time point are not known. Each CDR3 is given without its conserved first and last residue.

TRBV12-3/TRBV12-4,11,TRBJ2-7,ASRKGTLGEQY
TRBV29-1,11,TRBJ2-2,SARQGNTGELF
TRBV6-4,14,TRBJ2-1,ASSARWERGEGEQF
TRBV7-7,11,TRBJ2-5,ASSFQGLETQY
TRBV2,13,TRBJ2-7,ASTSGLAGYYEQY
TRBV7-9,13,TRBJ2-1,ASSPSGGDYNEQF
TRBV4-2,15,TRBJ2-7,ASSQEVLLQGAYEQY
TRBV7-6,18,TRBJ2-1,ASSFPRGGGPPSAYNEQF
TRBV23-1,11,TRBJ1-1,ASSQGRDREAF
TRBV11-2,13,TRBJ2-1,ASSQTSGKYNEQF
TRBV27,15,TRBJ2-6,ASSPRTSGLVTNVLT
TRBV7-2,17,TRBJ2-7,ASSPRPPGAAHEPYEQY
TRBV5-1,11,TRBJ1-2,ASSVGQGYGYT
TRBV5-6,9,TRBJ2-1,ASSGGYEQF
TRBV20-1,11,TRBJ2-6,SAPGDGANVLT
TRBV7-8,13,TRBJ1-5,ASSSAGTGDQPQH
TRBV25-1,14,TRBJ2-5,ASSEDGTGGFETQY
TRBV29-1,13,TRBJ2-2,SVERSDSPTGELF
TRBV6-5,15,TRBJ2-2,ASRRGSGGIIIGELF
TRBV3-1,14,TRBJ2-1,ASSQAGTGAYNEQF
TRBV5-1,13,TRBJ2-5,ASSLALAGGETQY
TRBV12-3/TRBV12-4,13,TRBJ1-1,ASSPPRARGTEAF
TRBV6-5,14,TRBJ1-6,ASSYSSQGSNSPLH
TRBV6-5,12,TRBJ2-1,ASRPSGSYNEQF
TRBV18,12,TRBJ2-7,ASSPRDRGHEQY
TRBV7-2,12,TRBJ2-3,ASSLGQSTDTQY
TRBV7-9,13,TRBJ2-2,ASRPGVSPTGELF
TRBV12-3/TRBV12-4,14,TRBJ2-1,ASSLGSLAVYNEQF
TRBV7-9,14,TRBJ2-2,ATPGLAGLETGELF
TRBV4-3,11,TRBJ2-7,ASSQWGTYEQY
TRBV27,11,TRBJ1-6,AAQGEGNSPLH
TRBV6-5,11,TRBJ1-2,AASGAGLVGYT
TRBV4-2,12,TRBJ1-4,ASSQDDRAEKLF
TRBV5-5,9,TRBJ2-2,ASSLGPELF
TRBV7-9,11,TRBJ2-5,ASSFREGETQY
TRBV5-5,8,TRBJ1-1,ASGGTEAF
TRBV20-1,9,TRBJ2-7,SAKHHYEQY
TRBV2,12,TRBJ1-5,ASRDIVSYQPQH
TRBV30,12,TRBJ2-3,AWSVDRSTDTQY
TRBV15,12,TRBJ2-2,ATSSRRATGELF
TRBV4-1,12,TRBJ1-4,ASRYGAPNEKLF
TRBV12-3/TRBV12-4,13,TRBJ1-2,ASSSPGRRVGGYT
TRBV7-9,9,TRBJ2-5,ASTAQETQY
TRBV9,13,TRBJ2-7,ASSPTAGVNYEQY
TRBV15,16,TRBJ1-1,ATSRPTGRATMNTEAF
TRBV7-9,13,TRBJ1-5,ASSPQGASNQPQH
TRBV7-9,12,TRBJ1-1,ASSLAGGLAEAF
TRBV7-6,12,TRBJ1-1,ASSLGGQAREAF
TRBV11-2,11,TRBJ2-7,ASLRDRGLRQY
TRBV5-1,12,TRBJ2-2,ASSTAPRTGELF
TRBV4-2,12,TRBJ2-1,ASSQDRAGVEQF
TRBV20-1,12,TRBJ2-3,SAPSSLAGDTQY
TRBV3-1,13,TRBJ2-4,ASSQSEGGKNIQY
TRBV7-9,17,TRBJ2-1,ASSLEGLAGYPGGNEQF
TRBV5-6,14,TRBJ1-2,ASTSEAGTRRGGYT
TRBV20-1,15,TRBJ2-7,SARSRGLGLAHYEQY
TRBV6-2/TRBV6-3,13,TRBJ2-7,ASSYTSQTGNEQY
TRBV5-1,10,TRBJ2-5,ASSTGMETQY
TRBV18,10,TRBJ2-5,ASSGEQETQY
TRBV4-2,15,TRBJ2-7,ASSRVFRDGSSYEQY